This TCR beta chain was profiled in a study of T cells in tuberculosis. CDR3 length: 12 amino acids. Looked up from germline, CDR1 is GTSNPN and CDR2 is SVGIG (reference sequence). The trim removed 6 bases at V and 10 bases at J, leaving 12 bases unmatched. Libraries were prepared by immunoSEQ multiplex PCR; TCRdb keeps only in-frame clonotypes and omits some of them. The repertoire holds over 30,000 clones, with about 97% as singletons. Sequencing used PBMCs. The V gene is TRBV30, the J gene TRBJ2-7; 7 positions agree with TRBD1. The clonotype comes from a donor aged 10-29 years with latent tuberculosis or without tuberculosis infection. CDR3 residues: CACRTGQTAQYF. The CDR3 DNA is TGTGCCTGCCGGACAGGACAGACGGCTCAGTACTTC.